The 29 T cell receptor beta chains listed next were all sequenced from one sample in a study of CD4+ T cells in melanoma. TCRdb's copy holds only in-frame clones and misses some; the assay was immunoSEQ multiplex PCR. The sample consists of 110,000 to 150,000 clones, 80% to 95% of them appearing once. Source of these receptors: a human donor with melanoma.

This clone came up once. The genes are TRBV5-4 and TRBJ1-1; D is unclear. V was shortened by 0 bases and J by 11 bases, with 11 bases between the two germline ends. This CDR3 comprises 12 residues. Germline V lookup: CDR1 SGHNT, CDR2 YYREEE (reference sequence). The DNA for the CDR3 is TGTGCCAGCAGCTTGGGCATCGGGGTGGCTTTCTTT. Encoded protein: CASSLGIGVAFF.

This chain joins TRBV7-9 and TRBJ2-3; weak D call: TRBD1 (6 bases). The germline V gene has CDR1 SEHNR and CDR2 FQNEAQ (reference sequence). V was clipped by 5 bases and J by 4 bases, with 10 bases between them. The CDR3 has 13 residues. The CDR3 DNA reads TGTGCCAGCAGCGCCTCAGGGGCAGATACGCAGTATTTT. This translates into CASSASGADTQYF. The full variable domain, its missing parts supplied by reference TRBV7-9 and TRBJ2-3, is DTGVSQNPRHKITKRGQNVTFRCDPISEHNRLYWYRQTLGQGPEFLTYFQNEAQLEKSRLLSDRFSAERPKGSFSTLEIQRTEQGDSAMYLCASSASGADTQYFGPGTRLTVL.

This clone has more than one count but fewer than ten. DNA of the CDR3: TGTGCCAGCAGCCAAGACCTAGGGGGGGGAAGCTACGAGCAGTACTTC. It specifies CASSQDLGGGSYEQYF. The V and J genes are TRBV4-2 and TRBJ2-7; tentative D call: TRBD2 (7 bases). Trimming shortened V by 0 bases and J by 3 bases, and 15 bases separated the two germline ends. The CDR3 spans 16 residues. Germline V gene sequence: CDR1 LGHNA, CDR2 YNFKEQ.

The chain couples TRBV7-2 to TRBJ1-1, with D tentatively TRBD1 (6 bases). The CDR3 sequence is 13 residues long. Germline V lookup: CDR1 SGHTA, CDR2 FQGNSA. Trimming pared 5 bases from V and 10 bases from J, leaving 17 bases between. The CDR3 sequence: CASSPPGLGGAFF. The DNA of the CDR3 is TGTGCCAGCAGCCCCCCGGGCCTAGGGGGAGCTTTCTTT.

The CDR3 DNA is TGTGCCAGCAGCATGGGACAGGGCTTTTATAATTCACCCCTCCACTTT. Translated, it gives CASSMGQGFYNSPLHF. The chain combines TRBV7-9 with TRBJ1-6, with 9 bases aligning to TRBD1. This CDR3 comprises 16 residues. Trimming took 5 bases from V and 4 from J; bases not matched to a gene: 6. Germline loops: CDR1 SEHNR, CDR2 FQNEAQ (reference sequence).

This clone was seen only once. This chain connects TRBV6-1 to TRBJ2-1; D tentatively fits TRBD1 or TRBD2 (5 bases each). Germline V CDR1 and CDR2: MNHNS, SASEGT. This CDR3 is built from 16 residues. Trimming shortened V by 1 base and J by 7 bases, and 17 bases separated the two germline ends. The CDR3 spells CASSEVPGTQRNEQFF. CDR3 in DNA: TGTGCCAGCAGTGAAGTCCCCGGGACCCAAAGGAATGAGCAGTTCTTC.

The rearrangement links TRBV5-4 to TRBJ2-2, with D hard to call. The length of the CDR3 is 17 residues. Between the trimmed V and J ends, which lost 4 bases and 2 bases, there was a span of 18 bases. CDR1 and CDR2 (germline): SGHNT, YYREEE (reference sequence). Written as DNA, the CDR3 is TGTGCCAGCAGCCCAGACTTAGTTCGAGAAAACACCGGGGAGCTGTTTTTT. Translating gives CASSPDLVRENTGELFF.

The rearrangement uses TRBV5-1 and TRBJ2-2; D not resolved. This CDR3 spans 14 amino acids. Germline values: CDR1 SGHRS, CDR2 YFSETQ. Trimming stripped 4 bases from V and 3 bases from J, with 10 bases between. This CDR3 reads CASSLGLHTGELFF. CDR3 in DNA: TGCGCCAGCAGCCTCGGGCTACACACCGGGGAGCTGTTTTTT.

The CDR3, as DNA: TGTGCTAGTGGTAATCCGGCAACAGGGGGCGCCACCGGGGAGCTGTTTTTT. Translation: CASGNPATGGATGELFF. This chain connects TRBV12-5 to TRBJ2-2; TRBD1 matches 9 bases. This CDR3 has 17 residues. Germline trimming cut 5 bases from V and 4 bases from J; bases unmatched to any gene: 11. Per the germline V gene, CDR1 is LGHNT and CDR2 is FRNRAP.

V usage is TRBV9 and J usage is TRBJ2-3; D is unclear. CDR3 size: 12 residues. The ends were cut back, 2 bases at V and 9 bases at J, with 10 bases in the middle. Germline loops: CDR1 SGDLS, CDR2 YYNGEE. CDR3 in amino acids: CASSVDLVTQYF. The CDR3 DNA is TGTGCCAGCAGCGTCGATTTAGTCACGCAGTATTTT.

This clone was recorded once. An end of the junction does not agree with germline; a read error may underlie this. V gene TRBV9 combines with J gene TRBJ2-2; D might be TRBD1 (6 bases). Germline V gene data show CDR1 as SGDLS and CDR2 as YYNGEE. The CDR3 extends over 14 amino acids. CDR3 sequence reads: CASSVTGNPGELFF. In nucleotides, the CDR3 is TGTGCCAGCAGCGTTACAGGGAACCCCGGGGAGCTGTTTTTT.

The genes are TRBV7-3 and TRBJ2-5; 7 bases map to TRBD1. This CDR3 spans 15 amino acids. Germline V lookup: CDR1 SGHTA, CDR2 FQGTGA. The trim removed 4 bases at V and 3 bases at J, leaving 8 bases unmatched. CDR3 in amino acids: CASSSGLTGEETQYF. For the CDR3, the DNA is TGTGCCAGCAGCTCCGGATTAACAGGGGAAGAGACCCAGTACTTC.

The J gene is TRBJ2-5, the V gene TRBV19; D unclear. Looked up from germline, CDR1 is LNHDA and CDR2 is SQIVND (reference sequence). This CDR3 has 16 amino acids. Between the trimmed V and J ends, which lost 3 bases and 5 bases, there was a span of 19 bases. CDR3 protein: CASSMNTAYDLETQYF. CDR3 nucleotide sequence: TGTGCCAGTAGTATGAACACCGCATACGACTTGGAGACCCAGTACTTC. Looking up the rest from reference TRBV19 and TRBJ2-5 gives the full variable domain: DGGITQSPKYLFRKEGQNVTLSCEQNLNHDAMYWYRQDPGQGLRLIYYSQIVNDFQKGDIAEGYSVSREKKESFPLTVTSAQKNPTAFYLCASSMNTAYDLETQYFGPGTRLLVL.

The chain joins TRBV4-2 to TRBJ1-2, with D maybe TRBD1 (6 bases). CDR3 length: 16 residues. Deletions cut 0 bases from V and 4 bases from J, with 15 bases between. CDR1 is LGHNA, CDR2 YNFKEQ, per germline. CDR3 nucleotides: TGTGCCAGCAGCCAAGATCACGGCAGGGGCCTCTATGGCTACACCTTC. It yields the protein CASSQDHGRGLYGYTF.

The chain recombines TRBV2 with TRBJ2-5, with 7 bases matching TRBD2. The CDR3 has 15 residues. With 7 bases clipped from V and 4 bases from J, the junction kept 12 bases outside the gene matches. Looked up from germline, CDR1 is SNHLY and CDR2 is FYNNEI. CDR3 nucleotide sequence: TGTGCCAGCAATTGGGAGAGGACGGGGGGAGAGACCCAGTACTTC. Translating it yields CASNWERTGGETQYF.

Worth noting for this clone: The junction and the germline gene differ at one end; a read error may be behind it. The chain joins TRBV7-7 to TRBJ2-3; 9 positions agree with TRBD1. The CDR3 covers 15 residues. Germline V lookup: CDR1 SSHAT, CDR2 FNYEAQ (reference sequence). The chain's CDR3 is CASSQGQGSTDTQYF. The CDR3 coding sequence is TGTGCTAGCAGCCAAGGACAGGGGTCGACAGATACGCAGTATTTT.

The rearrangement joins TRBV18 to TRBJ2-3; TRBD2 aligns across 12 bases. The CDR3 sequence is 19 residues long. V shed 3 bases, J shed 2 bases, and the junction held 12 bases outside the gene matches. The germline CDR1 and CDR2 sequences are KGHSH and LQKENI. CDR3 amino acids: CASSPLSWGLAGHTDTQYF. The DNA of the CDR3 is TGTGCCAGCTCACCTCTGAGCTGGGGACTAGCGGGCCACACAGATACGCAGTATTTT.

The chain uses TRBV6-1 and TRBJ1-5, with 9 bases lining up with TRBD1. Trimming cost V 4 bases and J 6 bases; bases outside gene matches: 7. The CDR3 consists of 15 residues. From germline, CDR1 is MNHNS and CDR2 SASEGT. The CDR3 DNA reads TGTGCCAGCAGTGTCACAGGGGGCGGTGGTCAGCCCCAGCATTTT. Translating it yields CASSVTGGGGQPQHF.

This clone has only one observation. The chain has TRBV13 and TRBJ2-2; 9 bases are shared with TRBD1. CDR3 size: 17 residues. CDR1 PRHDT and CDR2 FYEKMQ come from the germline V gene (reference sequence). V was pared by 4 bases and J by 6 bases, with 12 bases of the junction left unmatched. CDR3 DNA sequence: TGTGCCAGCAGCTCGAACAGGGGGCTGATTATAGCCGGGGAGCTGTTTTTT. Translating gives CASSSNRGLIIAGELFF.

The chain employs TRBV6-1 and TRBJ2-3; TRBD1 matches 8 bases. Germline V gene lookup returns CDR1 MNHNS and CDR2 SASEGT. Trimming took 6 bases from V and 4 from J; bases not matched to a gene: 9. The CDR3 extends over 15 amino acids. The CDR3 DNA reads as TGTGCCAGCAGGGAGCAGGGGGCCGGGGCAGATACGCAGTATTTT. Protein sequence: CASREQGAGADTQYF.

This clone was counted once. V is TRBV30 and J is TRBJ2-3; a weak D match, TRBD2 (5 bases). The CDR3 loop spans 13 amino acids. The V end was cut by 0 bases, the J end by 11 bases, with 15 bases between. Germline CDR1 is GTSNPN and CDR2 is SVGIG (reference sequence). This CDR3 reads CAWSVSPAEKQYF. In DNA form, the CDR3 reads TGTGCCTGGAGTGTCAGCCCAGCGGAGAAGCAGTATTTT.

The rearrangement uses TRBV6-5 and TRBJ1-1, with a tentative D call TRBD1 (5 bases). The CDR3 extends over 15 amino acids. V lost 5 bases to trimming and J lost 3 bases, with 16 bases between them. CDR1 MNHEY and CDR2 SVGAGI come from the germline V gene. Written as DNA, the CDR3 is TGTGCCAGCAGTGCAGGCCCAGGGAGTTACACTGAAGCTTTCTTT. The encoded protein is CASSAGPGSYTEAFF.

This chain connects TRBV5-1 to TRBJ2-3; TRBD2 aligns across 11 bases. CDR1 is SGHRS and CDR2 is YFSETQ in the germline V gene. V dropped 0 bases and J dropped 3; count of bases not matched to a gene: 3. The CDR3 has 16 residues. The CDR3 loop is CASSLATSGGTDTQYF. The DNA of the CDR3 is TGCGCCAGCAGCTTGGCTACTAGCGGGGGTACAGATACGCAGTATTTT.

The V gene is TRBV9, the J gene TRBJ2-2; D unresolved. Per germline, CDR1 SGDLS and CDR2 YYNGEE. V dropped 3 bases and J dropped 6 bases, with 15 bases sitting between them. This CDR3 is built from 15 residues. DNA of the CDR3: TGTGCCAGCAGCGCCCCCGGGTCCCACGCCGGGGAGCTGTTTTTT. It specifies CASSAPGSHAGELFF.

In its sample, this clone was seen a few times. The rearrangement links TRBV11-1 to TRBJ1-6; no reliable D call. The CDR3 extends over 13 amino acids. V was trimmed by 5 bases and J by 6 bases, leaving 8 bases between them. Germline values: CDR1 SGHAT, CDR2 FQDESV (reference sequence). The CDR3: CASSPFPNSPLHF. CDR3 DNA: TGTGCCAGCAGCCCATTTCCTAATTCACCCCTCCACTTT. Variable domain in full (rest from reference TRBV11-1 and TRBJ1-6): EAEVAQSPRYKITEKSQAVAFWCDPISGHATLYWYRQILGQGPELLVQFQDESVVDDSQLPKDRFSAERLKGVDSTLKIQPAELGDSAMYLCASSPFPNSPLHFGNGTRLTVT.

The gene calls are TRBV19 and TRBJ2-1; a weak D match, TRBD1 (6 bases). V was pared by 3 bases and J by 7 bases, with 16 bases between. Germline V lookup: CDR1 LNHDA, CDR2 SQIVND (reference sequence). The CDR3 loop spans 15 amino acids. As DNA, the CDR3 is TGTGCCAGTAGTATCCTACAGGGTGGGGGAAATGAGCAGTTCTTC. It translates to CASSILQGGGNEQFF.

The rearrangement uses TRBV6-1 and TRBJ1-1; TRBD1 might be the D (5 bases). Germline-derived CDR1 and CDR2 are MNHNS and SASEGT. The CDR3 runs to 14 residues. The V and J ends lost 4 bases and 4 bases respectively, with 13 bases between them. CDR3 bases: TGTGCCAGCAGTGTGGAGGGGCTTAGCACTGAAGCTTTCTTT. It is translated as CASSVEGLSTEAFF.

The chain uses TRBV6-5 and TRBJ1-1; 7 nucleotides line up with TRBD1. Germline-derived CDR1 and CDR2 are MNHEY and SVGAGI. The CDR3 covers 13 residues. With V trimmed by 4 bases and J by 10 bases, 9 bases remained unmatched. The CDR3 DNA follows: TGTGCCAGCAGTTTAGGGCAGGGGGGTTCAGCTTTCTTT. Its protein product is CASSLGQGGSAFF.

The chain joins TRBV4-1 to TRBJ2-4; D is unclear. CDR1 and CDR2 (germline): MGHRA, YSYEKL. Trimming stripped 5 bases from V and 5 bases from J, with 10 bases between. The CDR3 length is 13 residues. CDR3 nucleotide sequence: TGCGCCAGCAGCTCCCCACGGGAAAACATTCAGTACTTC. Its protein product is CASSSPRENIQYF.